A single sample gave rise to the 32 T cell receptor beta chains below, sequenced in a study of response to subunit inactivated influenza vaccine. TCRdb re-analysed the RT-PCR reads in MiXCR, keeping a single row per CDR3 protein. The sample carries 500,000 to 650,000 distinct CDR3 sequences, 7.5% to 8.5% recorded once. The sample here was PBMCs from blood, taken roughly 24 months after vaccination. Receptor source: a man in his fifties or sixties who received an inactivated influenza vaccine.

This clonotype has a handful of counts. The V and J genes are TRBV12-3 or TRBV12-4 and TRBJ1-1; D possibly corresponds to TRBD1 (5 bases). Trimming took 6 bases from V and 2 from J, leaving 13 bases between them. The CDR3 runs 14 residues. The CDR3: CASSRFQGNTEAFF. CDR3 DNA sequence: TGTGCCAGCAGCCGTTTTCAGGGTAACACTGAAGCTTTCTTT.

This clonotype was observed at least ten times. V and J are TRBV18 and TRBJ1-4; D uncertain. CDR3 size: 16 residues. The germline V gene has CDR1 KGHSH and CDR2 LQKENI. The germline V and J ends were trimmed by 2 bases and 3 bases, with 13 bases remaining between them. CDR3 sequence (DNA): TGTGCCAGCTCACCAGCCGGAGGATACCCTAATGAAAAACTGTTTTTT. It is translated as CASSPAGGYPNEKLFF.

J is TRBJ2-1 and V is TRBV12-3 or TRBV12-4; 11 bases fit TRBD2. V trimming: 5 bases; J trimming: 7 bases; junction bases outside the gene matches: 13. The CDR3 runs to 17 residues. CDR3 loop: CASSPQTSGGARNEQFF. CDR3 DNA: TGTGCCAGCAGTCCCCAAACTAGCGGGGGAGCGAGGAATGAGCAGTTCTTC.

This chain connects TRBV12-3 or TRBV12-4 to TRBJ1-1, with D hard to call. The CDR3 has 14 amino acids. Trimming removed 9 bases from V and 1 base from J, with 15 bases in between. The CDR3 coding sequence is TGTGCCAGTAAGGGCAGACTCGAGAACACTGAAGCTTTCTTT. It codes for CASKGRLENTEAFF.

This clonotype came up a few times. V and J are TRBV6-5 and TRBJ2-1, with 11 bases aligning to TRBD2. The germline V gene has CDR1 MNHEY and CDR2 SVGAGI. V lost 4 bases and J lost 4; bases outside the gene matches: 6. The CDR3 has 16 amino acids. CDR3 coding DNA: TGTGCCAGCAGTTTGCCCGGGACTAGCGGATACAATGAGCAGTTCTTC. Protein product: CASSLPGTSGYNEQFF.

This clonotype turned up a few times. The genes are TRBV12-3 or TRBV12-4 and TRBJ1-2; perhaps TRBD1 as D (5 bases). V dropped 5 bases and J dropped 4 bases, with 8 bases sitting between them. The CDR3 runs to 12 residues. CDR3 residues: CASSETVYGYTF. The CDR3 region has the DNA TGTGCCAGCAGTGAGACAGTCTATGGCTACACCTTC.

A few counts support this clonotype. The chain is built from TRBV9 and TRBJ2-5; possible D gene TRBD1, 7 bases. Germline loops: CDR1 SGDLS, CDR2 YYNGEE. This CDR3 is 15 amino acids long. The V end was cut by 0 bases, the J end by 2 bases, with 11 bases between. CDR3 sequence: CASSVEGGQQETQYF. The CDR3 region has the DNA TGTGCCAGCAGCGTAGAGGGGGGACAGCAAGAGACCCAGTACTTC.

This chain connects TRBV7-9 to TRBJ1-1; 9 nucleotides align to TRBD1. Trimming removed 0 bases from V and 3 bases from J; junction bases left unmatched: 8. Germline V gene sequence: CDR1 SEHNR, CDR2 FQNEAQ (reference sequence). This CDR3 spans 17 amino acids. CDR3 nucleotides: TGTGCCAGCAGCTTAGCGGCAGGGACAGGGTTTCACACTGAAGCTTTCTTT. Its translation is CASSLAAGTGFHTEAFF.

This clonotype turned up a few times. The J gene is TRBJ2-7, the V gene TRBV5-5; D is undetermined. Trimming stripped 1 base from V and 2 bases from J, with 10 bases between. Germline values: CDR1 SGHKS, CDR2 YYEKEE (reference sequence). CDR3 length equals 14 residues. CDR3 sequence reads: CASSLNQRAYEQYF. CDR3 DNA sequence: TGTGCCAGCAGCTTGAACCAACGGGCCTACGAGCAGTACTTC.

The V call is TRBV9, the J call TRBJ2-2; tentatively, D is TRBD1 (6 bases). Germline V CDR1 and CDR2: SGDLS, YYNGEE. This CDR3 contains 16 residues. V was clipped by 4 bases and J by 0 bases, with 13 bases between them. This CDR3 is CASSPSGQTNTGELFF. The CDR3 nucleotides are TGTGCCAGCAGCCCCTCTGGACAGACGAACACCGGGGAGCTGTTTTTT.

This clonotype turned up a few times. The chain employs TRBV4-3 and TRBJ2-5; 9 nucleotides line up with TRBD2. This CDR3 has 14 residues. V was clipped by 4 bases and J by 5 bases; unmatched bases: 5. The germline V gene has CDR1 LGHNA and CDR2 YSLEER. CDR3 in amino acids: CASSLVAGAETQYF. The DNA for the CDR3 is TGCGCCAGCAGCCTCGTAGCGGGAGCGGAGACCCAGTACTTC.

As concerns this clonotype: This may be a read error: a much more frequent sequence differs by one nucleotide. The rearrangement uses TRBV4-2 and TRBJ2-2; no reliable D call. This CDR3 is 13 amino acids long. Germline V gene lookup returns CDR1 LGHNA and CDR2 YNFKEQ. Trimming left V 4 bases short and J 5 bases short, with 8 bases between. The CDR3 loop reads CASSPAWTGELFF. CDR3 bases: TGTGCCAGCAGCCCGGCGTGGACCGGGGAGCTGTTTTTT.

This clonotype occurred a few times. This chain connects TRBV20-1 to TRBJ2-3; D may be TRBD2 (5 bases). The CDR3 is 15 amino acids. From germline, CDR1 is DFQATT and CDR2 SNEGSKA (reference sequence). The V end was cut by 3 bases, the J end by 2 bases, with 15 bases between. The CDR3 region has the DNA TGCAGTGCTAGTGGGCTAGCCCCGTTCACAGATACGCAGTATTTT. Translating it yields CSASGLAPFTDTQYF.

This clonotype has only a few counts. The chain links TRBV5-1 to TRBJ1-3; D remains unclear. Trimming removed 0 bases at V and 5 bases at J, with 9 bases between. CDR3 length: 14 amino acids. Germline V gives CDR1 SGHRS, CDR2 YFSETQ. CDR3: CASSLEGSRNTIYF. The CDR3 DNA follows: TGCGCCAGCAGCTTGGAGGGTTCGAGAAACACCATATATTTT.

The chain's CDR3 is CASSGSLGRSTDTQYF. In DNA, the CDR3 is TGTGCCAGCAGCGGAAGTTTGGGACGGAGCACAGATACGCAGTATTTT. The chain employs TRBV6-1 and TRBJ2-3; either TRBD1 or TRBD2 may fit D (5 bases each). CDR3 size: 16 residues. Trimming removed 6 bases at V and 0 bases at J, with 16 bases between. CDR1 is MNHNS, CDR2 SASEGT, per germline.

The rearrangement joins TRBV7-2 to TRBJ2-2; D remains unclear. Looked up from germline, CDR1 is SGHTA and CDR2 is FQGNSA. The CDR3 sequence is 17 residues long. V was pared by 0 bases and J by 5 bases, with 16 bases between. The CDR3 spells CASSLASLWTKTGELFF. The CDR3, as DNA: TGTGCCAGCAGCTTAGCTTCATTGTGGACCAAGACCGGGGAGCTGTTTTTT.

The chain has TRBV7-6 and TRBJ2-1; 8 bases agree with TRBD1. Per the germline V gene, CDR1 is SGHVS and CDR2 is FNYEAQ. V was pared by 5 bases and J by 0 bases, with 6 bases of the junction left unmatched. This CDR3 contains 16 residues. The CDR3 here is CASSPTQGGSYNEQFF. The CDR3 DNA follows: TGTGCCAGCAGCCCGACACAGGGGGGCTCCTACAATGAGCAGTTCTTC.

The CDR3 reads CASSAQNNSPLHF. The DNA of the CDR3 is TGTGCCAGCAGTGCCCAGAATAATTCACCCCTCCACTTT. This chain uses TRBV2 with TRBJ1-6; D not certain. Trimming took 4 bases from V and 5 from J, leaving 6 bases between them. The CDR3 length is 13 residues. CDR1 and CDR2 from the germline V gene are SNHLY and FYNNEI. Using reference TRBV2 and TRBJ1-6 for the parts outside the CDR3, the full variable domain is EPEVTQTPSHQVTQMGQEVILRCVPISNHLYFYWYRQILGQKVEFLVSFYNNEISEKSEIFDDQFSVERPDGSNFTLKIRSTKLEDSAMYFCASSAQNNSPLHFGNGTRLTVT.

This clonotype showed up just a few times. The rearrangement joins TRBV6-2 or TRBV6-3 to TRBJ2-7, with 14 nucleotides matching TRBD2. CDR3 length: 17 residues. With V trimmed by 6 bases and J by 4 bases, 11 bases remained unmatched. CDR1 is MNHEY and CDR2 is SVGEGT in the germline V gene. This chain's CDR3 is CASSRRGTSGRFYEQYF. CDR3 DNA: TGTGCCAGCAGCCGCAGAGGGACTAGCGGGAGATTTTACGAGCAGTACTTC.

Only a few counts were recorded for this clonotype. V and J are TRBV28 and TRBJ2-5; the D is unclear. This CDR3 spans 11 amino acids. The germline V and J ends were trimmed by 5 bases and 7 bases, with 8 bases remaining between them. Germline V gene sequence: CDR1 MDHEN, CDR2 SYDVKM. The CDR3 DNA reads as TGTGCCAGCAGTGACCGTAGGACCCAGTACTTC. Protein sequence: CASSDRRTQYF.

This clonotype has a handful of counts. The chain joins TRBV10-3 to TRBJ2-5; 7 bases are shared with TRBD2. Germline V gene sequence: CDR1 ENHRY, CDR2 SYGVKD. This CDR3 contains 14 residues. The V gene end was trimmed by 0 bases and the J gene end by 3 bases; junction bases not matched to a gene: 1. CDR3 protein: CAISESGTKETQYF. The CDR3 DNA reads as TGTGCCATCAGTGAGTCGGGGACTAAAGAGACCCAGTACTTC.

In this sample, this clonotype turned up a few times. This chain links TRBV19 with TRBJ2-1; 11 positions agree with TRBD2. Looked up from germline, CDR1 is LNHDA and CDR2 is SQIVND (reference sequence). V dropped 6 bases and J dropped 0; count of bases not matched to a gene: 10. This CDR3 is 18 amino acids long. CDR3 loop: CASSLGVAGGLSYNEQFF. The CDR3 region has the DNA TGTGCCAGTAGCTTAGGTGTAGCGGGAGGGCTCTCCTACAATGAGCAGTTCTTC.

This clonotype turned up a few times. The rearrangement uses TRBV5-1 and TRBJ2-7, with D perhaps assigned TRBD1 or TRBD2 (6 bases each). V was cut by 4 bases and J by 2 bases, with 13 bases left in between. The CDR3 is 14 residues long. In germline, CDR1 is SGHRS, CDR2 YFSETQ. CDR3 in amino acids: CASSVRGPPYEQYF. CDR3 sequence (DNA): TGCGCCAGCAGCGTTCGGGGGCCGCCCTACGAGCAGTACTTC.

As concerns this clonotype: With a much larger clone just one base away, this may be a read error. This likely comes from a read error, as the CDR3 has no conserved phenylalanine or tryptophan at its end. V is TRBV25-1 and J is TRBJ1-2, with D possibly TRBD1 on 5 matching bases. The V gene's germline CDR1 is MGHDK and CDR2 SYGVNS. V gave up 6 bases and J gave up 0 bases, with 26 bases separating them. The CDR3 length is 19 residues. The CDR3 coding sequence is TGTGCCAGCAGGGGGTACCTCTGGGGACTCGGGGAAGCTAACTATGGCTACACCTCC. This sequence encodes CASRGYLWGLGEANYGYTS.

This clonotype was seen more than once but under ten times. This chain joins TRBV28 and TRBJ2-7, with 9 bases lining up with TRBD1. Germline V lookup: CDR1 MDHEN, CDR2 SYDVKM. The CDR3 loop spans 14 amino acids. After removal of 6 bases from V and 5 bases from J, the junction contained 8 bases not matched to a gene. The CDR3 region has the DNA TGTGCCAGCAGCCAAAACAGGGGGCTCGACGAGCAGTACTTC. Amino acid sequence: CASSQNRGLDEQYF.

The rearrangement joins TRBV12-3 or TRBV12-4 to TRBJ1-5; D is unclear. V gave up 8 bases and J gave up 6 bases, with 14 bases separating them. The CDR3 consists of 13 residues. The CDR3 DNA sequence: TGTGCCAGCTCGGCGTTACTAAGTCAGCCCCAGCATTTT. Protein: CASSALLSQPQHF.

V is TRBV6-2 or TRBV6-3 and J is TRBJ2-2; 8 positions agree with TRBD1. The CDR3 runs to 14 residues. The V gene's germline CDR1 is MNHEY and CDR2 SVGEGT. V was pared by 7 bases and J by 1 base, with 2 bases of the junction left unmatched. CDR3 residues: CASKTGENTGELFF. Written as DNA, the CDR3 is TGTGCCAGCAAGACAGGGGAGAACACCGGGGAGCTGTTTTTT.

This clonotype appeared a few times. V and J are TRBV18 and TRBJ2-1, with D possibly TRBD2 on 6 matching bases. The CDR3 is 15 amino acids. V lost 0 bases and J lost 8, with 14 bases in between. In germline, CDR1 is KGHSH, CDR2 LQKENI. The CDR3 region has the DNA TGTGCCAGCTCACCACCGAGTGCCTCGGGGGATGAGCAGTTCTTC. Amino acids: CASSPPSASGDEQFF.

The rearrangement uses TRBV20-1 and TRBJ1-1; 8 nucleotides align to TRBD1. This CDR3 contains 15 residues. V trimming: 0 bases; J trimming: 5 bases; junction bases outside the gene matches: 8. The germline gives CDR1 DFQATT, CDR2 SNEGSKA (reference sequence). Here the CDR3 reads CSARERGQVRTEAFF. The CDR3 nucleotides read TGCAGTGCTAGAGAACGGGGACAGGTGAGGACTGAAGCTTTCTTT.

This clonotype was seen many times. The rearrangement joins TRBV7-9 to TRBJ2-1; TRBD2 matches 11 bases. After removal of 4 bases from V and 4 bases from J, the junction contained 6 bases not matched to a gene. CDR1 SEHNR and CDR2 FQNEAQ come from the germline V gene (reference sequence). The CDR3 runs to 16 residues. Written as DNA, the CDR3 is TGTGCCAGCAGCTCCCAGACTAGCGGGACTTACAATGAGCAGTTCTTC. The encoded protein is CASSSQTSGTYNEQFF.

This clonotype appeared many times. This sequence joins TRBV20-1 and TRBJ1-1; no definite D call. CDR1 is DFQATT and CDR2 is SNEGSKA in the germline V gene (reference sequence). The germline V and J ends were trimmed by 3 bases and 2 bases, with 10 bases remaining between them. CDR3 length equals 13 residues. DNA for the CDR3: TGCAGTGCTAGCAGACAACCTAACACTGAAGCTTTCTTT. Translated, it gives CSASRQPNTEAFF.

This clonotype has a count of ten or more. The chain has TRBV24-1 and TRBJ1-2; D is ambiguous. Germline V gives CDR1 KGHDR, CDR2 SFDVKD. V was shortened by 1 base and J by 1 base, with 6 bases between the two germline ends. CDR3 length: 14 residues. CDR3 DNA: TGTGCCACCAGTGATTTTGACCTTAACTATGGCTACACCTTC. As protein: CATSDFDLNYGYTF.